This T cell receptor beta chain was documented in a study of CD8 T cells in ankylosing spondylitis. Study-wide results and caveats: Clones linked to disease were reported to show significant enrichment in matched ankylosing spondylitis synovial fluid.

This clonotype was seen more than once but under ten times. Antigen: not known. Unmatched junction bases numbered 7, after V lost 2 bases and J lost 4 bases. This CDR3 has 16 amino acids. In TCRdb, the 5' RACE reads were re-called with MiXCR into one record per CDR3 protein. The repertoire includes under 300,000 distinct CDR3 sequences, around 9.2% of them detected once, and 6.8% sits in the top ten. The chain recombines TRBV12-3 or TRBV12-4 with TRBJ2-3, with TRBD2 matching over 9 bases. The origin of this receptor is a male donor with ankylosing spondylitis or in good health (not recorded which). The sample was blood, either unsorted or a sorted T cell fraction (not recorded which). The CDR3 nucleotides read TGTGCCAGCAGTTTAATGGCGGGAGGGGGAGCAGATACGCAGTATTTT. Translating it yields CASSLMAGGGADTQYF.